This T cell receptor beta chain was captured by sequencing in a study of T cell repertoires in cytomegalovirus infection. Whole-study results and caveats: Adding up the frequency of public TCR beta families identified people who carried CMV plus the relevant HLA.

The CDR3 runs 14 residues. In germline, CDR1 is SGHTA, CDR2 FQGNSA. V dropped 5 bases and J dropped 8; count of bases not matched to a gene: 10. TCRdb recomputed calls from the reads with MiXCR, one row per CDR3 protein. The repertoire holds 400,000 or so distinct CDR3 sequences, with under 40% as singletons. This clonotype came up many times. What it recognizes is unknown. The sequencing sample was made of PBMCs. The gene calls are TRBV7-2 and TRBJ2-3; 7 bases agree with TRBD2. This clonotype originated in a human donor in good health (CMV status not recorded). Some clones in this sample may be carry-over from other donors' samples. CDR3 in amino acids: CASSLRTSTRTQYF. CDR3 nucleotides: TGTGCCAGCAGCCTACGGACTAGTACGCGTACGCAGTATTTT. Filled out from reference TRBV7-2 and TRBJ2-3, the complete variable domain reads GAGVSQSPSNKVTEKGKDVELRCDPISGHTALYWYRQSLGQGLEFLIYFQGNSAPDKSGLPSDRFSAERTGGSVSTLTIQRTQQEDSAVYLCASSLRTSTRTQYFGPGTRLTVL.